The entry below gives a single T cell receptor beta chain sequence along with its context. The antigen this receptor binds is unknown. Nothing much larger sits one base from this clone, and base qualities are not available. TCRbeta CDR3 regions were amplified from genomic DNA by means of the immunoSEQ Assay, a bias-controlled multiplex PCR. Per the source publication's procedure: Within the assay, amplification of reference gene primers was used to estimate how many nucleated cells each sample contained. To quantify the absolute abundance of each unique TCRbeta CDR3 rearrangement, sequence reads were collapsed and filtered. For each sample, productive Simpson clonality was calculated by taking the square root of Simpson's diversity index across productive rearrangements. TCRdb took over this immuneACCESS table, retaining in-frame rearrangements with V and J assigned. Such tables are incomplete; in checked studies, under half of the missing clones stem from an unresolved V gene, and the remainder is unexplained. D and trimming were read from the DNA, whereas the V and J calls and clone size are those reported in that table. This sample comprises some 150,000 clones, about nine tenths of them detected only once. Roughly 3.4% of the sample lies in the top ten.

These data originate in a study of blood T cell repertoires in COVID-19 (TCRdb year 2020). In terms of the full investigation: Samples from collaborators originated in the United States, Italy and Spain and spanned both the acute and convalescent phases of COVID-19. The prospective study material was composed of cDNA or gDNA derived from T cells, B-cell-depleted T cells, or PBMCs. The dataset comprised deeply sampled blood TCRbeta repertoires from subjects exposed to, actively infected with, or recovered from COVID-19. The repertoires were released in a freely available public database meant as a resource for research on the immune response to SARS-CoV-2. The samples were drawn from the first 160 participants of the ongoing ImmuneRACE study and from 950 to 1,500 subjects provided by 6 global collaborators. Sample metadata almost always included a de-identified subject ID, COVID-19 status, age in years and sex. Where HLA class I and class II types were available, the types were taken from metadata supplied by the sample provider, not from assay-based typing. The full study reports these points: Clinical and demographic metadata were provided uncurated, with the amount varying by source and participant.

Trimming takes 1 base from V and 15 bases from J, and the germline ends sit 7 bases apart. The cysteine opens and the phenylalanine closes a CDR3 of 10 amino acids. Left in the record is the CDR3 DNA by itself, 30 bases read in frame from the first base. Looking up the germline V gene yields CDR1 SGHTA and CDR2 FQGTGA. Whole blood was collected in K2EDTA tubes by collaborating institutions according to the institutions' own protocols. For TCRbeta analysis, collaborator samples were shipped as frozen whole blood, as isolated PBMCs, or as DNA extracted from either sample type. The clonotype originates from a man aged 70 or older with acute or convalescent COVID-19. The chain is encoded by TRBV7-3 joined to TRBJ2-4, and possibly TRBD1, on 5 matching bases. The specimen was peripheral blood. The DNA is as follows: TGTGCCAGCAGCTTAAGAGACAGGTACTTC. Its translation is CASSLRDRYF.